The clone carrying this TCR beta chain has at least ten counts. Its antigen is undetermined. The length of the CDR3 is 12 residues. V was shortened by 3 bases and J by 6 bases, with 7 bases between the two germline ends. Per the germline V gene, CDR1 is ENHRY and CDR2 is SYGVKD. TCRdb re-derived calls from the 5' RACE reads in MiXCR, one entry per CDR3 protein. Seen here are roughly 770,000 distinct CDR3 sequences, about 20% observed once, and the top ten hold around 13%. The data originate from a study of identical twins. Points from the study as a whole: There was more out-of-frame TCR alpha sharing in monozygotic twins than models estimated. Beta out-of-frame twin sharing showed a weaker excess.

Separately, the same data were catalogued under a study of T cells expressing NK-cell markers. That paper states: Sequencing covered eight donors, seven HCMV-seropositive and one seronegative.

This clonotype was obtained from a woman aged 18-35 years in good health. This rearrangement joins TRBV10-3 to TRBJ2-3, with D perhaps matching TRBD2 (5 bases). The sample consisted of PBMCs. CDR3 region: CAISDGVDTQYF. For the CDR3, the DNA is TGTGCCATCAGTGACGGGGTGGATACGCAGTATTTT.